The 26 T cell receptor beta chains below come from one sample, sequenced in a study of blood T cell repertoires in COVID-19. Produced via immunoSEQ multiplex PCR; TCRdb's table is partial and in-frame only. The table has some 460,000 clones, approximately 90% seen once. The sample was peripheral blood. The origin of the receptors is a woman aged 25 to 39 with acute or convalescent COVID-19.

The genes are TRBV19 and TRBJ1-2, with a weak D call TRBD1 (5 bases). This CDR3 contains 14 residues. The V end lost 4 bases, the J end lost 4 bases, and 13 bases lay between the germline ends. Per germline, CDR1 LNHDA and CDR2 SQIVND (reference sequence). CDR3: CASSRRGAVYGYTF. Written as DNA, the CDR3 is TGTGCCAGTAGTAGAAGGGGTGCGGTCTATGGCTACACCTTC.

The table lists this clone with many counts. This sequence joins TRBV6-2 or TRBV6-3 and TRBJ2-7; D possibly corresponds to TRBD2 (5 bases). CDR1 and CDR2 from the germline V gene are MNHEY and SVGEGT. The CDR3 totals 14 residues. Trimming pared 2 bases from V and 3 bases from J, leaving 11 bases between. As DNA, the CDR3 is TGTGCCAGCAGTTACAGTGGGAGCTACTACGAGCAGTACTTC. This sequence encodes CASSYSGSYYEQYF.

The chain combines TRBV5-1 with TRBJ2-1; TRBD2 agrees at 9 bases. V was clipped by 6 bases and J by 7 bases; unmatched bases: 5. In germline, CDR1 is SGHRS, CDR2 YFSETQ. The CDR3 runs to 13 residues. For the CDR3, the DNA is TGCGCCAGCAAACTAGCGGGTTATAATGAGCAGTTCTTC. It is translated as CASKLAGYNEQFF.

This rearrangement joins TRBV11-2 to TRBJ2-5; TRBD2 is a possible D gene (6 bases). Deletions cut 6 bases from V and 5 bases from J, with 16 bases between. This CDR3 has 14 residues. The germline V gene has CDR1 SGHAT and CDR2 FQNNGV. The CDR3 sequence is CASSSGGFRETQYF. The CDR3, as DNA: TGTGCCAGCAGTAGCGGCGGGTTTAGGGAGACCCAGTACTTC.

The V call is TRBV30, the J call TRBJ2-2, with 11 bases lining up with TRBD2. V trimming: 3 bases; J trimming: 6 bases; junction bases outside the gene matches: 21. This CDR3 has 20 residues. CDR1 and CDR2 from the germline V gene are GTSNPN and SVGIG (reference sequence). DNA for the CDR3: TGTGCCTGGAGGGGGCCAGCAGGGACTAGCGGAGGGAGAATCGCCGGGGAGCTGTTTTTT. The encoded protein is CAWRGPAGTSGGRIAGELFF.

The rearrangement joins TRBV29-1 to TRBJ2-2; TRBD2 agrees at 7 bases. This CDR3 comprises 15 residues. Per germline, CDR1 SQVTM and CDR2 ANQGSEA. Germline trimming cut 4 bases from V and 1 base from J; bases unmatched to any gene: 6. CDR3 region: CSVVLSSGNTGELFF. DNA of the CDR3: TGCAGCGTTGTTTTGTCTAGCGGGAACACCGGGGAGCTGTTTTTT.

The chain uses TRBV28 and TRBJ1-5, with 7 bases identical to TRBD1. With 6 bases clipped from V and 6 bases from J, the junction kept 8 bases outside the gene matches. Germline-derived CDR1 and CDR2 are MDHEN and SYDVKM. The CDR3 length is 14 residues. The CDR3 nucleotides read TGTGCCAGCAGGTTAACAGGGGTGGGTCAGCCCCAGCATTTT. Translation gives CASRLTGVGQPQHF.

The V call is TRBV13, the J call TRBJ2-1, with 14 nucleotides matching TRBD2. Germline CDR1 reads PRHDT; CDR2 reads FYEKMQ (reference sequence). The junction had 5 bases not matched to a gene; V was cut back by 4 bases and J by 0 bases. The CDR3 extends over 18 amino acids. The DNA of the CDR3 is TGTGCCAGCAGCTGGGGACTAGCGGGGGCCGCCTCCTACAATGAGCAGTTCTTC. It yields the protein CASSWGLAGAASYNEQFF.

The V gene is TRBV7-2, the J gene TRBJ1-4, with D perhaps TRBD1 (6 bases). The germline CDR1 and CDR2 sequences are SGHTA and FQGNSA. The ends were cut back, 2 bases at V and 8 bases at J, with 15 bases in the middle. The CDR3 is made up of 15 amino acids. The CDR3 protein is CASSLMVQGLEKLFF. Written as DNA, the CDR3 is TGTGCCAGCAGCTTAATGGTGCAGGGGTTAGAAAAACTGTTTTTT. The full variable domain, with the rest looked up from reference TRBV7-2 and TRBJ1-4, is GAGVSQSPSNKVTEKGKDVELRCDPISGHTALYWYRQSLGQGLEFLIYFQGNSAPDKSGLPSDRFSAERTGGSVSTLTIQRTQQEDSAVYLCASSLMVQGLEKLFFGSGTQLSVL.

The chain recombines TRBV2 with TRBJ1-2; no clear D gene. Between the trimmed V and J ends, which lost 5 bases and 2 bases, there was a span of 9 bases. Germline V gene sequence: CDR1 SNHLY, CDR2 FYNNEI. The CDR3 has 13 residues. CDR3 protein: CASSLARNYGYTF. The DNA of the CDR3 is TGTGCCAGCAGTCTAGCGAGAAACTATGGCTACACCTTC.

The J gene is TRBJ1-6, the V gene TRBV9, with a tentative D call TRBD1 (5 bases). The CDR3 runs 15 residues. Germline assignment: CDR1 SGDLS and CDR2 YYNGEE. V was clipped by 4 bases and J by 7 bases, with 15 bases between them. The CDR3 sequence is CASSPLSSGNSPLHF. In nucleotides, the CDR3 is TGTGCCAGCAGCCCCCTTTCATCAGGGAATTCACCCCTCCACTTT. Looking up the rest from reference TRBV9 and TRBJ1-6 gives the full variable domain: DSGVTQTPKHLITATGQRVTLRCSPRSGDLSVYWYQQSLDQGLQFLIQYYNGEERAKGNILERFSAQQFPDLHSELNLSSLELGDSALYFCASSPLSSGNSPLHFGNGTRLTVT.

CDR3: CASTRTGEGNSPLHF. In nucleotides, the CDR3 is TGTGCCAGTACCAGGACAGGGGAGGGTAATTCACCCCTCCACTTT. The chain recombines TRBV19 with TRBJ1-6, with 9 bases identical to TRBD1. Trimming removed 7 bases from V and 6 bases from J; junction bases left unmatched: 7. Germline loops: CDR1 LNHDA, CDR2 SQIVND (reference sequence). CDR3 length: 15 residues.

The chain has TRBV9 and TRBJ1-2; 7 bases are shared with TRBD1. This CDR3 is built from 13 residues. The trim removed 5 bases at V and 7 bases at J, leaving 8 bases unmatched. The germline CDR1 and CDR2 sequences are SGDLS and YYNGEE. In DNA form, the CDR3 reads TGTGCCAGCAGACACGGGACAGTTGGTGGCTACACCTTC. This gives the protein CASRHGTVGGYTF.

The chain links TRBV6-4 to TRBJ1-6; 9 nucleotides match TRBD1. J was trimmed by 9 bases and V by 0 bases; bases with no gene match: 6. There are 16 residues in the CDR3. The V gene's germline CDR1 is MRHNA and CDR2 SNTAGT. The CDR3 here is CASSDSYRGPPSPLHF. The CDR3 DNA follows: TGTGCCAGCAGTGACTCGTACAGGGGGCCCCCTTCACCCCTCCACTTT.

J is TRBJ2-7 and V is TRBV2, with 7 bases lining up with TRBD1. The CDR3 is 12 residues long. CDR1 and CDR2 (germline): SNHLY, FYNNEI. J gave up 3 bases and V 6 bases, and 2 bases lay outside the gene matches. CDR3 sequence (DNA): TGTGCCAGCAGAGGGGACAGCTACGAGCAGTACTTC. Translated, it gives CASRGDSYEQYF. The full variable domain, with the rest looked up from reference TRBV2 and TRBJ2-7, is EPEVTQTPSHQVTQMGQEVILRCVPISNHLYFYWYRQILGQKVEFLVSFYNNEISEKSEIFDDQFSVERPDGSNFTLKIRSTKLEDSAMYFCASRGDSYEQYFGPGTRLTVT.

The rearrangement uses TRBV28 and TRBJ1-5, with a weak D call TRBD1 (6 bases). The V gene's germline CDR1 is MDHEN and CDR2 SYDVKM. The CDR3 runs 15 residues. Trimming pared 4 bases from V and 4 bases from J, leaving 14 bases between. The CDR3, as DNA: TGTGCCAGCAGTTCACAGGGTATGAGGAATCAGCCCCAGCATTTT. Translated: CASSSQGMRNQPQHF. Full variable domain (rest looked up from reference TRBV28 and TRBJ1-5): DVKVTQSSRYLVKRTGEKVFLECVQDMDHENMFWYRQDPGLGLRLIYFSYDVKMKEKGDIPEGYSVSREKKERFSLILESASTNQTSMYLCASSSQGMRNQPQHFGDGTRLSIL.

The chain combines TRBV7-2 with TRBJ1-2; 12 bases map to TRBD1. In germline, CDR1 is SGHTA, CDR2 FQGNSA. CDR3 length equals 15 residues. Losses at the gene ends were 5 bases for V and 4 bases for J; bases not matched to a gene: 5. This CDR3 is CASSMGQGAAYGYTF. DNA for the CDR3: TGTGCCAGCAGCATGGGACAGGGGGCCGCCTATGGCTACACCTTC. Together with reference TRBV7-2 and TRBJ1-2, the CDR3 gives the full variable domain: GAGVSQSPSNKVTEKGKDVELRCDPISGHTALYWYRQSLGQGLEFLIYFQGNSAPDKSGLPSDRFSAERTGGSVSTLTIQRTQQEDSAVYLCASSMGQGAAYGYTFGSGTRLTVV.

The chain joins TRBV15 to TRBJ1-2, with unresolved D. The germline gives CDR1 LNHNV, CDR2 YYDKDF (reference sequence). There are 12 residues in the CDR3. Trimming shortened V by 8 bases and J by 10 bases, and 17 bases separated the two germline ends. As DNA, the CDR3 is TGTGCCACCGGATTGAGCACCGGAGCCTACACCTTC. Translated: CATGLSTGAYTF.

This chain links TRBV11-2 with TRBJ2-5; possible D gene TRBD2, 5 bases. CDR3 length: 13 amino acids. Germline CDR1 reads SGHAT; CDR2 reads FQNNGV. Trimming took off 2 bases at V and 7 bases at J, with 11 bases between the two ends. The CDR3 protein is CASSLRELGTQYF. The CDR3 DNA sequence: TGTGCCAGCAGCTTACGAGAACTAGGGACCCAGTACTTC.

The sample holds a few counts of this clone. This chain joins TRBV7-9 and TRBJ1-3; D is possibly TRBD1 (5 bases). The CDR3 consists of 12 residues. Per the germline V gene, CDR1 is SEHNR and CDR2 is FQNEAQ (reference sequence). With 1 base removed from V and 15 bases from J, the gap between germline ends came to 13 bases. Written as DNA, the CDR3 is TGTGCCAGCAGCTTAGGGGGGGACTTCACATATTTT. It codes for CASSLGGDFTYF. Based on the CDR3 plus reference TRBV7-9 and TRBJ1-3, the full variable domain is DTGVSQNPRHKITKRGQNVTFRCDPISEHNRLYWYRQTLGQGPEFLTYFQNEAQLEKSRLLSDRFSAERPKGSFSTLEIQRTEQGDSAMYLCASSLGGDFTYFGEGSWLTVV.

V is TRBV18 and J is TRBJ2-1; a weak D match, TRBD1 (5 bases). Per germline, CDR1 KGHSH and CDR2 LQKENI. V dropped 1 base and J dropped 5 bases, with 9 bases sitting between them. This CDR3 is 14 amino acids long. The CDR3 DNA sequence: TGTGCCAGCTCACCACAGGGGTTAAACAATGAGCAGTTCTTC. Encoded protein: CASSPQGLNNEQFF.

The CDR3 is CASSSGGLQTQYF. The CDR3, as DNA: TGTGCCAGCAGCTCGGGGGGTTTGCAGACCCAGTACTTC. This sequence joins TRBV5-4 and TRBJ2-5; 7 bases fit TRBD2. The CDR3 consists of 13 residues. The V gene end was trimmed by 3 bases and the J gene end by 6 bases; junction bases not matched to a gene: 5. CDR1 and CDR2 (germline): SGHNT, YYREEE (reference sequence). The complete variable domain, with remaining parts taken from reference TRBV5-4 and TRBJ2-5, reads ETGVTQSPTHLIKTRGQQVTLRCSSQSGHNTVSWYQQALGQGPQFIFQYYREEENGRGNFPPRFSGLQFPNYSSELNVNALELDDSALYLCASSSGGLQTQYFGPGTRLLVL.

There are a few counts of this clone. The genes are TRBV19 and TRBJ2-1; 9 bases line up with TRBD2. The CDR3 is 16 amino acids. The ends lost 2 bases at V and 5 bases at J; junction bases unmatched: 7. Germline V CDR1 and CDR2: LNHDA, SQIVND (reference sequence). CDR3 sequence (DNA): TGTGCCAGTAGTATAAGGCTAGCGGGGTTAGACAATGAGCAGTTCTTC. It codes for CASSIRLAGLDNEQFF.

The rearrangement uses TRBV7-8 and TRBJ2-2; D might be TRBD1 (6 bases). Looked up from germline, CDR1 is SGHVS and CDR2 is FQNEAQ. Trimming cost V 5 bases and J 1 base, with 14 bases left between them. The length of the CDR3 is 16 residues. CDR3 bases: TGTGCCAGCAGCCCGTGGACAGTACAGAACACCGGGGAGCTGTTTTTT. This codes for CASSPWTVQNTGELFF.

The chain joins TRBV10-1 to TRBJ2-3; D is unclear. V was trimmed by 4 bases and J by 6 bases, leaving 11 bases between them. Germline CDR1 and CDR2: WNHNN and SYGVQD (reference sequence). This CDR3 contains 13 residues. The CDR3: CASSALLVDTQYF. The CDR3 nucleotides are TGCGCCAGCAGTGCCCTCCTAGTTGATACGCAGTATTTT.

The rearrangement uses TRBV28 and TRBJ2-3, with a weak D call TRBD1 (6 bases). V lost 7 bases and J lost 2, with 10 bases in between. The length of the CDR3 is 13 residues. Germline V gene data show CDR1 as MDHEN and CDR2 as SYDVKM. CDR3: CASNGQPTDTQYF. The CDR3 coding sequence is TGTGCCAGCAATGGACAGCCCACAGATACGCAGTATTTT.